The clone carrying this T cell receptor (beta chain) has only one observation. The germline CDR1 and CDR2 sequences are MGHDK and SYGVNS. The germline V and J ends were trimmed by 7 bases and 3 bases, with 13 bases remaining between them. This CDR3 has 14 residues. The data stem from a study of blood T cell repertoires in COVID-19. Study as a whole: PBMCs, B-cell-depleted T cells, or T cells provided the cDNA or gDNA that made up the material.

The participants were between roughly 18 and 100 years old and came from 24 US areas. Cohort 3 donors were reported recovered after two negative PCRs, clearance, or symptom resolution. How the authors handled the data: Counts of nucleated cells, estimated from reference gene primer amplification, were obtained. Clones were read by immunoSEQ multiplex PCR, and TCRdb kept only the in-frame ones, dropping some. V and J calls and clone size come straight from that table; D and trimming were deduced from the DNA. The data contain hundreds of thousands of clones, about 91% of them singletons. V gene TRBV25-1 combines with J gene TRBJ1-5; D is unresolved. The clonotype was recovered from a middle-aged woman who had recovered from COVID-19. Sequencing input: PBMCs or T cells enriched from blood (not recorded which). The CDR3 DNA follows: TGTGCCAGCACCGGAATGGGAGACAATCAGCCCCAGCATTTT. Protein sequence: CASTGMGDNQPQHF.